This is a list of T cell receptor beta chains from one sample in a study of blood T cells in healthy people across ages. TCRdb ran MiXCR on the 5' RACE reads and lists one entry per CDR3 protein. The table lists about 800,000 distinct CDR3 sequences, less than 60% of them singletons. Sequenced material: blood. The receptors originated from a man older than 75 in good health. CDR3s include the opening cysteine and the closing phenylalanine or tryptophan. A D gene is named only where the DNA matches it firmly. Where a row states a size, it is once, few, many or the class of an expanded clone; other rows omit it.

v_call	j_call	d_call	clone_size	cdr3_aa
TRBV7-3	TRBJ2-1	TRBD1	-	CASSYQTGATYNEQFF
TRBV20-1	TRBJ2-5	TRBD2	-	CSALRTSGKGEQYF
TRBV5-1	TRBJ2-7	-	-	CASSLDVRSSYEQYF
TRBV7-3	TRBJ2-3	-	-	CASSSLDAPDTQYF
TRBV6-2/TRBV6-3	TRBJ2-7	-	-	CASRPTSVPSYEQYF
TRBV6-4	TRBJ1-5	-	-	CASSAGPNQPRHF
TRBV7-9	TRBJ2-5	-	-	CASMTAGGFAETQYF
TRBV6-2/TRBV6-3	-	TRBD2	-	CASRPTSGISSSEQYF
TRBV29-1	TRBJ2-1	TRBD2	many	CSVEGGGEQFF
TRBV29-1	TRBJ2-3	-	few	CSGARDTDTQYF
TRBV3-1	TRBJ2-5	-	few	CASSSTSAQETQYF
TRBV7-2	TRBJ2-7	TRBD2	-	CASSSSGLATYEQYF
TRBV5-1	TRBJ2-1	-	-	CASSFGSGDPYNEQFF
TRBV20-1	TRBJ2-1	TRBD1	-	CSAIDRGLGSSYNEQFF
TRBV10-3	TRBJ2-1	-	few	CAIGDSYNEQFF
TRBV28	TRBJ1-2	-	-	CASSLGLRVYGYTF
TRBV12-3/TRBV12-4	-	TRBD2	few	CASRYSGRGYEQYF
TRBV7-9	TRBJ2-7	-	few	CASSPRGTDSYEQYF
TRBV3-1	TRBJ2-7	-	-	CASSQQGNPYF
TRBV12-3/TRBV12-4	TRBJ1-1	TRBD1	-	CASRPGTGFTEAFF
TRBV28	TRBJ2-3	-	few	CASSPSPPGTDTQYF
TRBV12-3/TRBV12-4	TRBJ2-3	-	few	CASSPEWAGTDTQYF
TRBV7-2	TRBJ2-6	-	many	CASSPLVEPSVLTF
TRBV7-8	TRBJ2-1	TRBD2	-	CASSLRASGDAPYNEQFF
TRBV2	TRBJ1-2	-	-	CASSGGQRGGYTF
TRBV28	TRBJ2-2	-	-	CASTKQGFTGELFF
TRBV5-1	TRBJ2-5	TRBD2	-	CASSLQDSGGQETQYF
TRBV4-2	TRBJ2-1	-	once	CASSQWVLGGFYNEQFF